This TCR beta chain was obtained from a study of T cell repertoires in aging, cancer and after chemotherapy. Findings of the study overall: In healthy donors, age-related TCR diversity loss mainly reflected lost richness.

The template was genomic DNA from peripheral blood, not RNA. V was pared by 0 bases and J by 4 bases, with 13 bases between. Germline V gene lookup returns CDR1 DFQATT and CDR2 SNEGSKA (reference sequence). This CDR3 region has 16 residues. This clonotype has more than one count but fewer than ten. The antigen is not known. A mixed TRB-A/B primer pool amplified rearranged TRB by multiplex touch-down PCR. From the multiplex PCR reads, TCRdb called clonotypes with MiXCR, one entry per CDR3 protein. The sample shows fewer than 3,500 distinct CDR3 sequences, approximately 25% of them seen only once. The material sequenced was blood. The gene calls are TRBV20-1 and TRBJ1-6, with a possible D match to TRBD1 (6 bases). The source of this sequence is a human donor with a solid tumor. The CDR3 reads CSARDGHRAYNSPLHF. The CDR3 DNA reads as TGCAGTGCTAGAGATGGTCACAGGGCTTATAATTCACCCCTCCACTTT.